The 2 T cell receptor beta chains listed next were all sequenced from one sample in a study of T cell responses to AZD1222 COVID-19 vaccine. The protocol was immunoSEQ multiplex PCR, while the TCRdb copy is restricted to in-frame clones and leaves out a portion. The table lists roughly 70,000 clones, roughly four fifths of them singletons, with under 6% in the top ten. The sequences come from peripheral blood, collected on day 0 of AZD1222 vaccination. These receptor sequences come from an adult in good health.

The chain uses TRBV4-1 and TRBJ1-6, with a tentative D call TRBD1 (5 bases). The V gene's germline CDR1 is MGHRA and CDR2 YSYEKL. The V end was cut by 4 bases, the J end by 1 base, with 11 bases between. CDR3 size: 16 residues. In nucleotides, the CDR3 is TGCGCCAGCAGCCCCGCTGGACAATCCTATAATTCACCCCTCCACTTT. As protein: CASSPAGQSYNSPLHF.

CDR3 sequence (DNA): TGTGCCAGCAGCCCCCAGGGCGACTCACCCCTCCACTTT. This sequence encodes CASSPQGDSPLHF. The chain employs TRBV7-9 and TRBJ1-6; perhaps TRBD1 as D (5 bases). V lost 5 bases and J 10 bases, leaving 12 bases between the germline ends. The germline V gene encodes CDR1 SEHNR and CDR2 FQNEAQ (reference sequence). This CDR3 is 13 amino acids long.